This T cell receptor beta chain was observed in a study of CD8 T cells in ankylosing spondylitis. Study results and caveats: About 8 highly homologous variants made up a TCR beta motif, and this motif appeared characteristic of ankylosing spondylitis blood. Clones tied to disease were said to be significantly enriched in matched ankylosing spondylitis synovial fluid. Clones linked to disease, bearing a CD8+ phenotype, were relatively rare in peripheral blood.

Construction of TCR beta libraries was performed using quantitative 5'-RACE with molecular barcodes. TCRdb re-called the 5' RACE reads through MiXCR, storing one row per CDR3 protein. The sample contains 200,000 to 250,000 distinct CDR3 sequences, about 10% of which appear only once. The sample holds many counts of this clonotype. The antigen is undetermined. The junction had 11 bases not matched to a gene; V was cut back by 4 bases and J by 3 bases. There are 18 residues in the CDR3. Germline V gene lookup returns CDR1 LNHDA and CDR2 SQIVND (reference sequence). This chain links TRBV19 with TRBJ2-1; 11 positions match TRBD1. The sequence was collected from a male donor with ankylosing spondylitis or in good health (not recorded which). Sequencing was performed on blood, either unsorted or a sorted T cell fraction (not recorded which). The CDR3 loop is CASSTRDRGSPYYNEQFF. CDR3 DNA sequence: TGTGCCAGTAGTACCCGGGACAGGGGGTCACCTTACTACAATGAGCAGTTCTTC.